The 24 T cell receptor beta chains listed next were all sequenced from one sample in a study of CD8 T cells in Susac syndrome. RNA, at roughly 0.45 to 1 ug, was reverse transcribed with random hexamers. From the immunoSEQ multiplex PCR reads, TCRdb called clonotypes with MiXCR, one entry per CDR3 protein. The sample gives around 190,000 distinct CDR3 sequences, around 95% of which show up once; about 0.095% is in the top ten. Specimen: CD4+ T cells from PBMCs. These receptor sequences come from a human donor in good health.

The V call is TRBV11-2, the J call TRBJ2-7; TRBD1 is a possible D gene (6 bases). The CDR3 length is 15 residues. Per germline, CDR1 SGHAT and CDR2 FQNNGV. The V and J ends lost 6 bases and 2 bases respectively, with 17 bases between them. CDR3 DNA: TGTGCCAGCAGTCGTGGGGGCCAGAAAACCTACGAGCAGTACGTC. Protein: CASSRGGQKTYEQYV.

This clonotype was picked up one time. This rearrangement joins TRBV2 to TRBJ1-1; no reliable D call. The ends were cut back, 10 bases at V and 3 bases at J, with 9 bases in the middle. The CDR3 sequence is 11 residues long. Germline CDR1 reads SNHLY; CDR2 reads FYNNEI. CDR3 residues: CATALYTEAFF. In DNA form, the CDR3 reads TGTGCCACTGCACTGTACACTGAAGCTTTCTTT.

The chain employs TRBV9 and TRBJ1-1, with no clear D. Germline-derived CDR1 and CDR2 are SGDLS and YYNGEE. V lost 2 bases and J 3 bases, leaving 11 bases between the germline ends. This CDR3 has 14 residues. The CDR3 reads CASSVSPLDTEAFF. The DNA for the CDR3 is TGTGCCAGCAGCGTTTCCCCGTTGGACACTGAAGCTTTCTTT.

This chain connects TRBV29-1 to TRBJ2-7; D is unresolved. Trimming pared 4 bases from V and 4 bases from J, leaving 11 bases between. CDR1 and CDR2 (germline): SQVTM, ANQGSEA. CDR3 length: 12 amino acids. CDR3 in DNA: TGCAGCGTTGGTCTCCGGGTATACGAGCAGTACTTC. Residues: CSVGLRVYEQYF.

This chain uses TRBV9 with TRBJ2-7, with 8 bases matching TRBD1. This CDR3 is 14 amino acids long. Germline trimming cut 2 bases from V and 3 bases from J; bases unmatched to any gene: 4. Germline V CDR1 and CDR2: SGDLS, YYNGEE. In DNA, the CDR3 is TGTGCCAGCAGCGTGGGACAGGCGGGCTACGAGCAGTACTTC. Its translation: CASSVGQAGYEQYF.

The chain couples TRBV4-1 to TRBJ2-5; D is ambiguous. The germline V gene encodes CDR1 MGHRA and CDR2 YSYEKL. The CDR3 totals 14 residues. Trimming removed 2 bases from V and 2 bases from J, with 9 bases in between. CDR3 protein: CASSQWTAQETQYF. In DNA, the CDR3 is TGCGCCAGCAGCCAATGGACCGCGCAAGAGACCCAGTACTTC.

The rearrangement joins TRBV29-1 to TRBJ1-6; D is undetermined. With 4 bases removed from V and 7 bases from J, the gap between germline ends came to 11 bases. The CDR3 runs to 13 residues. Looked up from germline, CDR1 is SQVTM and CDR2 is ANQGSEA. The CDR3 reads CSVGGTANSPLHF. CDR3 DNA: TGCAGCGTTGGAGGAACAGCAAATTCACCCCTCCACTTT.

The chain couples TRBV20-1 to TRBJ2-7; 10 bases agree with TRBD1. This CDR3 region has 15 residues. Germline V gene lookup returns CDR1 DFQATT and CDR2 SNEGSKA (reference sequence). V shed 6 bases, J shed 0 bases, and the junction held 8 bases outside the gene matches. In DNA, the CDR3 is TGCAGTGCCCATGGACAGGGGGGTTTCTCCTACGAGCAGTACTTC. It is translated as CSAHGQGGFSYEQYF.

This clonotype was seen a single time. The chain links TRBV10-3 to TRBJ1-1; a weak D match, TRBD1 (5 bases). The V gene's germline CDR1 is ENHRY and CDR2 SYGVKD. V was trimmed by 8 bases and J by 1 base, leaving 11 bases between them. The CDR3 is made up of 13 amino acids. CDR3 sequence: CAIGGTRNTEAFF. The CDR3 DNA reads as TGTGCCATCGGTGGGACGAGGAACACTGAAGCTTTCTTT.

Written as DNA, the CDR3 is TGCAGTGCCCCTCCGGGTTTCGGCACAGATACGCAGTATTTT. This translates into CSAPPGFGTDTQYF. The chain uses TRBV20-1 and TRBJ2-3; D remains unclear. This CDR3 has 14 residues. The germline V and J ends were trimmed by 6 bases and 1 base, with 14 bases remaining between them. Germline values: CDR1 DFQATT, CDR2 SNEGSKA (reference sequence).

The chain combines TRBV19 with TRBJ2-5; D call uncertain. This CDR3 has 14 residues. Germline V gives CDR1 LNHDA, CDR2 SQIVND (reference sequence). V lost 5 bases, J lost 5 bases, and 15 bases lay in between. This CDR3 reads CASSPSPVQETQYF. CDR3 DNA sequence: TGTGCCAGTAGTCCAAGCCCCGTTCAGGAGACCCAGTACTTC.

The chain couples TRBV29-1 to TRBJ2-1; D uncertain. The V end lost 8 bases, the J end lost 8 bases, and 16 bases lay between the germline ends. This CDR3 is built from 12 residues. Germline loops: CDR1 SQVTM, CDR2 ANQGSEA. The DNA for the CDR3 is TGCAGCACCGGCGGTAGCTCACATGAGCAGTTCTTC. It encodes CSTGGSSHEQFF.

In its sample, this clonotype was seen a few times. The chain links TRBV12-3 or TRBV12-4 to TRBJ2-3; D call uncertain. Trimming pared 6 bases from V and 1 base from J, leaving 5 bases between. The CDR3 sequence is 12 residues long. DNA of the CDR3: TGTGCCAGCAGCCCAGGCACAGATACGCAGTATTTT. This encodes CASSPGTDTQYF.

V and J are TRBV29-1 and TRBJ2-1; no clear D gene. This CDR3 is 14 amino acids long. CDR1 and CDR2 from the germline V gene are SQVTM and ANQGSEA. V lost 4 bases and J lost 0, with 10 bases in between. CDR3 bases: TGCAGCGTTGTGCGTCAGAGCTCCTACAATGAGCAGTTCTTC. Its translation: CSVVRQSSYNEQFF.

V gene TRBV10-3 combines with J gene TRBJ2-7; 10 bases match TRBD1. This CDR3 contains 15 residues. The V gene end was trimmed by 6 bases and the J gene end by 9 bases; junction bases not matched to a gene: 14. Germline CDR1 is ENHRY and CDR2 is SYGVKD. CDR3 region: CAIRGTGTGEDGQYF. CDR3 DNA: TGTGCCATCAGGGGGACCGGGACAGGGGAGGATGGGCAGTACTTC.

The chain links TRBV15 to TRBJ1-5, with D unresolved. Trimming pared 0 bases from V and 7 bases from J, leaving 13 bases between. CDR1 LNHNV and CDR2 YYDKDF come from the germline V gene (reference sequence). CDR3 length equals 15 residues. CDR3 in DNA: TGTGCCACCAGCAGAGATAGGACGAGAGGCCAGCCCCAGCATTTT. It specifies CATSRDRTRGQPQHF.

CDR3 coding DNA: TGTGCCAGTAGTATAGATACGGGTACCTCCTACAATGAGCAGTTCTTC. Protein: CASSIDTGTSYNEQFF. The chain has TRBV19 and TRBJ2-1; D is undetermined. CDR3 length: 16 amino acids. Trimming removed 0 bases at V and 0 bases at J, with 9 bases between. CDR1 LNHDA and CDR2 SQIVND come from the germline V gene (reference sequence).

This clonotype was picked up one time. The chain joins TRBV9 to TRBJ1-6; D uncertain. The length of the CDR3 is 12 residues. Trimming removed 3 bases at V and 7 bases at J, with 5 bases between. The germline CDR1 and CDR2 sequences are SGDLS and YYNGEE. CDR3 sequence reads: CASSATNSPLHF. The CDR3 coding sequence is TGTGCCAGCAGCGCGACGAATTCACCCCTCCACTTT. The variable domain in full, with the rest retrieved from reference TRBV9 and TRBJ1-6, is DSGVTQTPKHLITATGQRVTLRCSPRSGDLSVYWYQQSLDQGLQFLIQYYNGEERAKGNILERFSAQQFPDLHSELNLSSLELGDSALYFCASSATNSPLHFGNGTRLTVT.

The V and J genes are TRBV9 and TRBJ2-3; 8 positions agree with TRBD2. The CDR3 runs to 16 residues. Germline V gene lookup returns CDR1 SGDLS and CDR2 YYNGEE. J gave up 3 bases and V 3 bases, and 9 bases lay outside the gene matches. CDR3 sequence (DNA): TGTGCCAGCAGCGAACGAGCGGGAGTTCGGACAGATACGCAGTATTTT. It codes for CASSERAGVRTDTQYF. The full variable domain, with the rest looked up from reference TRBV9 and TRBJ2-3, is DSGVTQTPKHLITATGQRVTLRCSPRSGDLSVYWYQQSLDQGLQFLIQYYNGEERAKGNILERFSAQQFPDLHSELNLSSLELGDSALYFCASSERAGVRTDTQYFGPGTRLTVL.

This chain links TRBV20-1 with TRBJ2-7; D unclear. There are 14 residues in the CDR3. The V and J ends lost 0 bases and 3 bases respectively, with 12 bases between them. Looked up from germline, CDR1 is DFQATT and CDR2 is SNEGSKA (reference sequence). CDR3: CSARDPSRDYEQYV. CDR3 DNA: TGCAGTGCTAGAGACCCCTCTAGGGACTACGAGCAGTACGTC.

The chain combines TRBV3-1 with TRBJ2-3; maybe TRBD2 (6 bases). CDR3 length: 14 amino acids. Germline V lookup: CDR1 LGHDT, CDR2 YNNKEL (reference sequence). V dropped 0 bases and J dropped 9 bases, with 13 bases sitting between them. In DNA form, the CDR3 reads TGTGCCAGCAGCCAAGATTCTCGTGGGGGGACGCAGTATTTT. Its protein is CASSQDSRGGTQYF.

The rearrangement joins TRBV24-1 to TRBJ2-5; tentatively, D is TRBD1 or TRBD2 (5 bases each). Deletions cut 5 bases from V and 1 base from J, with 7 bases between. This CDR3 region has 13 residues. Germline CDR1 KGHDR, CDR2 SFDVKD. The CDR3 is CATSGGAQETQYF. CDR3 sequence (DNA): TGTGCCACCAGTGGAGGGGCCCAAGAGACCCAGTACTTC.

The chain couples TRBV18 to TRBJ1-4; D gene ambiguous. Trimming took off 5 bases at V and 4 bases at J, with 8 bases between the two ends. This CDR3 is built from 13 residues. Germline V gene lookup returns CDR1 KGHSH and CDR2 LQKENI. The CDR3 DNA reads TGTGCCAGCTCAGGGCGGAGTAATGAAAAACTGTTTTTT. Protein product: CASSGRSNEKLFF.

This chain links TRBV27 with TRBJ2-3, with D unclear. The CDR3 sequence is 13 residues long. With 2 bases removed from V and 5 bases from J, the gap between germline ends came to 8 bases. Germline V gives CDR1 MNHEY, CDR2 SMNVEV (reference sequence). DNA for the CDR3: TGTGCCAGCAGTTTAAGGGAACGAGATACGCAGTATTTT. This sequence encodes CASSLRERDTQYF.